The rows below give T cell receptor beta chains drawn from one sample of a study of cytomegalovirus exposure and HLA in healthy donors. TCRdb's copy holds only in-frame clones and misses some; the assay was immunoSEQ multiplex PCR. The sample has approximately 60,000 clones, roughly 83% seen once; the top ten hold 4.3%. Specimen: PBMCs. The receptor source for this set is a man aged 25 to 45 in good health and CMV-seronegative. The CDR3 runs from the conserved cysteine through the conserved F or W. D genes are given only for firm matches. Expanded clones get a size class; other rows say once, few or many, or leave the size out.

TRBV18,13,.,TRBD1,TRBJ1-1,CASSGTGATEAFF,TGTGCCAGCTCCGGGACAGGGGCTACTGAAGCTTTCTTT
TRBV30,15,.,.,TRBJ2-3,CAWNSVGAPVDTQYF,TGTGCCTGGAATTCGGTGGGAGCTCCGGTAGATACGCAGTATTTT
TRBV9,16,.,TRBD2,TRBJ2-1,CASSPGPGGPNSEQFF,TGTGCCAGCAGCCCAGGACCGGGAGGGCCAAACAGTGAGCAGTTCTTC
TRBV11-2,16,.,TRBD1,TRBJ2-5,CASSMRQGIYQETQYF,TGTGCCAGCAGCATGAGACAGGGGATTTACCAAGAGACCCAGTACTTC
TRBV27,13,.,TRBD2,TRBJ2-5,CATGGTRQETQYF,TGTGCCACGGGGGGAACGCGGCAAGAGACCCAGTACTTC
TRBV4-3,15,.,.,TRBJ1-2,CASSQDSPGNYGYTF,TGCGCCAGCAGCCAAGATTCCCCAGGGAACTATGGCTACACCTTC
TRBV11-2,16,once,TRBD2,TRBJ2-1,CASSGREAGSYNEQFF,TGTGCCAGCAGCGGACGGGAAGCGGGATCTTACAATGAGCAGTTCTTC
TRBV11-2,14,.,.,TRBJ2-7,CASSLSQGSYEQYF,TGTGCCAGCAGCTTATCTCAGGGATCCTACGAGCAGTACTTC
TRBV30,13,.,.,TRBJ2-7,CAWSRDTNYEQYF,TGTGCCTGGTCCCGGGACACCAACTACGAGCAGTACTTC
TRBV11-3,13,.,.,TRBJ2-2,CATMRAGTGELFF,TGTGCCACCATGAGGGCGGGCACCGGGGAGCTGTTTTTT
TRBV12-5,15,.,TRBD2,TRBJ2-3,CASGPGRWNTDTQYF,TGTGCTAGTGGTCCCGGGAGGTGGAACACAGATACGCAGTATTTT
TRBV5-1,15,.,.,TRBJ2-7,CASSLEGTGHYEQYF,TGCGCCAGCAGCTTGGAGGGGACTGGCCACTACGAGCAGTACTTC
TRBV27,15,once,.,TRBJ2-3,CASSSPEVAPDTQYF,TGTGCCAGCAGTTCCCCCGAGGTGGCTCCAGATACGCAGTATTTT
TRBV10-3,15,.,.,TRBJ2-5,CAISEPGQGGETQYF,TGTGCCATCAGTGAACCCGGACAGGGAGGGGAGACCCAGTACTTC
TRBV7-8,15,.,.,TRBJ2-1,CASSSHQGPGFEQFF,TGTGCCAGCAGCTCCCACCAGGGCCCCGGCTTTGAGCAGTTCTTC
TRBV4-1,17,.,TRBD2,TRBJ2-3,CASSQNLAGGLIDTQYF,TGCGCCAGCAGCCAAAACCTAGCGGGAGGGCTTATTGATACGCAGTATTTT
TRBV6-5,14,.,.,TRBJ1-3,CASSPRRSGNTIYF,TGTGCCAGCAGCCCCCGTCGCTCTGGAAACACCATATATTTT
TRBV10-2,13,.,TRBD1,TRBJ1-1,CASSQTGGAEAFF,TGCGCCAGCAGTCAGACAGGGGGGGCTGAAGCTTTCTTT
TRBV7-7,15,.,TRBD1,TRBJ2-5,CASSAGQGWGETQYF,TGTGCCAGCTCGGCGGGACAGGGATGGGGAGAGACCCAGTACTTC
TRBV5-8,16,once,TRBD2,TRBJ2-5,CASSSGTSGAQETQYF,TGTGCCAGCAGCTCCGGGACTAGCGGGGCCCAGGAGACCCAGTACTTC
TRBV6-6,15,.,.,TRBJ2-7,CASRGGAPHSYEQYF,TGTGCCAGCAGGGGGGGAGCCCCTCATTCCTACGAGCAGTACTTC
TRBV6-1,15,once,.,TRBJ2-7,CASSQFRGGAYEQYF,TGTGCCAGCAGCCAATTCAGGGGTGGCGCCTACGAGCAGTACTTC
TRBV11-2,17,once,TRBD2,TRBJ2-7,CASSLTSGGIPPYEQYF,TGTGCCAGCAGCTTAACTAGCGGGGGGATACCCCCCTACGAGCAGTACTTC
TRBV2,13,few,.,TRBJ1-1,CASSVTRGTEAFF,TGTGCCAGCAGTGTAACGAGAGGCACTGAAGCTTTCTTT
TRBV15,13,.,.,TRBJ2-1,CATGGASYNEQFF,TGTGCCACCGGGGGGGCCTCCTACAATGAGCAGTTCTTC
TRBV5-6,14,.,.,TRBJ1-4,CASSFTTTNEKLFF,TGTGCCAGCAGCTTTACAACAACTAATGAAAAACTGTTTTTT
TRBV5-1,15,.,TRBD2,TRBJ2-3,CASRPGLASTDTQYF,TGCGCCAGCCGCCCGGGACTAGCGAGCACAGATACGCAGTATTTT
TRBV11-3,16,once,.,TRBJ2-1,CASSLSGTLGYNEQFF,TGTGCCAGCAGCTTATCCGGGACACTGGGCTACAATGAGCAGTTCTTC